This is a list of T cell receptor beta chains from one sample in a study of technical replicates of blood from a few donors. Assay used: immunoSEQ multiplex PCR; TCRdb lists only in-frame clones, some missing. The top ten hold 0.34% of the sample, which has more than 80,000 clones, about 95% seen once. The specimen sequenced was T cells isolated from PBMCs. The source is a human donor in good health. Each CDR3 is given with its conserved first and last residue. The D gene is left open where the match is weak. Size is omitted from some rows. Given values are once, few, many or a class for expanded clones.

D gene: .
V gene: TRBV27
J gene: TRBJ2-1
clone size: .
CDR3 protein: CASSPQSRGVGNEQFF
CDR3 DNA: TGTGCCAGCAGTCCCCAGTCGCGGGGAGTTGGCAATGAGCAGTTCTTC

D gene: TRBD2
V gene: TRBV5-1
J gene: TRBJ2-1
clone size: once
CDR3 protein: CASSLEGLAGYNEQFF
CDR3 DNA: TGCGCCAGCAGCTTAGAGGGACTAGCGGGATACAATGAGCAGTTCTTC

D gene: .
V gene: TRBV7-9
J gene: TRBJ2-2
clone size: .
CDR3 protein: CASFPPDKANTGELFF
CDR3 DNA: TGTGCCAGCTTCCCCCCTGACAAAGCGAACACCGGGGAGCTGTTTTTT

D gene: .
V gene: TRBV28
J gene: TRBJ1-5
clone size: .
CDR3 protein: CASSGEGFSNQPQHF
CDR3 DNA: TGTGCCAGCAGTGGCGAGGGTTTTAGCAATCAGCCCCAGCATTTT

D gene: .
V gene: TRBV2
J gene: TRBJ2-1
clone size: .
CDR3 protein: CASSRTTSSDNEQFF
CDR3 DNA: TGTGCCAGCAGTCGGACTACCAGTTCGGACAATGAGCAGTTCTTC

D gene: .
V gene: TRBV7-8
J gene: TRBJ1-1
clone size: .
CDR3 protein: CASSNRTEAFF
CDR3 DNA: TGTGCCAGCAGCAACCGGACTGAAGCTTTCTTT

D gene: TRBD1
V gene: TRBV28
J gene: TRBJ1-1
clone size: .
CDR3 protein: CASSFGQGALNTEAFF
CDR3 DNA: TGTGCCAGCAGTTTTGGACAGGGGGCCTTGAACACTGAAGCTTTCTTT

D gene: TRBD2
V gene: TRBV9
J gene: TRBJ2-1
clone size: .
CDR3 protein: CASSPTSGHNNEQFF
CDR3 DNA: TGTGCCAGCAGCCCGACTAGCGGGCATAACAATGAGCAGTTCTTC

D gene: TRBD2
V gene: TRBV27
J gene: TRBJ2-7
clone size: .
CDR3 protein: CASNPRGFHEQYF
CDR3 DNA: TGTGCCAGCAACCCGCGGGGGTTCCACGAGCAGTACTTC

D gene: .
V gene: TRBV7-9
J gene: TRBJ1-2
clone size: .
CDR3 protein: CASSQTLPPQGGNYGYTF
CDR3 DNA: TGTGCCAGCAGCCAGACCCTTCCCCCCCAGGGAGGTAACTATGGCTACACCTTC

D gene: TRBD1
V gene: TRBV9
J gene: TRBJ2-3
clone size: .
CDR3 protein: CASSVTDRGFLSTDTQYF
CDR3 DNA: TGTGCCAGCAGCGTAACGGACAGGGGCTTTTTGAGCACAGATACGCAGTATTTT

D gene: TRBD2
V gene: TRBV9
J gene: TRBJ2-7
clone size: .
CDR3 protein: CASSVGVAGGAYEQYF
CDR3 DNA: TGTGCCAGCAGCGTAGGAGTAGCGGGAGGAGCCTACGAGCAGTACTTC

D gene: TRBD2
V gene: TRBV27
J gene: TRBJ2-3
clone size: once
CDR3 protein: CASSFTWREITDTQYF
CDR3 DNA: TGTGCCAGCAGTTTTACTTGGCGGGAGATCACAGATACGCAGTATTTT

D gene: .
V gene: TRBV28
J gene: TRBJ1-2
clone size: .
CDR3 protein: CASSYGHLYGYTF
CDR3 DNA: TGTGCCAGCAGCTATGGACACCTCTATGGCTACACCTTC

D gene: .
V gene: TRBV19
J gene: TRBJ1-1
clone size: .
CDR3 protein: CASSIGMGRASTEAFF
CDR3 DNA: TGTGCCAGTAGTATAGGAATGGGCAGGGCAAGCACTGAAGCTTTCTTT

D gene: .
V gene: TRBV4-3
J gene: TRBJ1-2
clone size: .
CDR3 protein: CASSQDLGVPNYGYTF
CDR3 DNA: TGCGCCAGCAGCCAAGATTTAGGGGTCCCTAACTATGGCTACACCTTC

D gene: .
V gene: TRBV6-1
J gene: TRBJ2-7
clone size: .
CDR3 protein: CASSPGLPYEQYF
CDR3 DNA: TGTGCCAGCAGCCCCGGACTGCCCTACGAGCAGTACTTC

D gene: TRBD1
V gene: TRBV11-2
J gene: TRBJ1-1
clone size: .
CDR3 protein: CASSRQGYTEAFF
CDR3 DNA: TGTGCCAGCAGCCGACAGGGGTACACTGAAGCTTTCTTT

D gene: TRBD2
V gene: TRBV5-1
J gene: TRBJ2-1
clone size: .
CDR3 protein: CASSPTAGTSVLF
CDR3 DNA: TGCGCCAGCAGTCCGACCGCCGGGACTAGCGTTCTCTTC

D gene: .
V gene: TRBV5-6
J gene: TRBJ2-3
clone size: .
CDR3 protein: CASSLGLGRGDTQYF
CDR3 DNA: TGTGCCAGCAGCTTGGGGCTGGGGCGAGGAGATACGCAGTATTTT

D gene: TRBD1
V gene: TRBV12-5
J gene: TRBJ1-2
clone size: .
CDR3 protein: CASGSGQGTGYTF
CDR3 DNA: TGTGCTAGTGGTTCGGGACAGGGGACCGGCTACACCTTC

D gene: TRBD1
V gene: TRBV9
J gene: TRBJ1-2
clone size: once
CDR3 protein: CASSGWDSEIYGYTF
CDR3 DNA: TGTGCCAGCAGCGGATGGGACAGCGAGATCTATGGCTACACCTTC

D gene: .
V gene: TRBV5-6
J gene: TRBJ2-3
clone size: .
CDR3 protein: CASSSIGLNLDTQYF
CDR3 DNA: TGTGCCAGCAGCTCAATCGGACTTAACCTAGATACGCAGTATTTT

D gene: .
V gene: TRBV2
J gene: TRBJ2-7
clone size: .
CDR3 protein: CASSVSESSYEQYF
CDR3 DNA: TGTGCCAGCAGCGTGTCTGAGAGCTCCTACGAGCAGTACTTC

D gene: TRBD1
V gene: TRBV6-6
J gene: TRBJ1-3
clone size: .
CDR3 protein: CASSYGGQGADTIYF
CDR3 DNA: TGTGCCAGCAGTTACGGGGGACAGGGGGCAGACACCATATATTTT

D gene: .
V gene: TRBV2
J gene: TRBJ1-1
clone size: .
CDR3 protein: CASRQGFNTEAFF
CDR3 DNA: TGTGCCAGCAGACAGGGTTTTAACACTGAAGCTTTCTTT

D gene: .
V gene: TRBV30
J gene: TRBJ2-3
clone size: once
CDR3 protein: CAWIPDPLGGGSTDTQYF
CDR3 DNA: TGTGCCTGGATTCCCGACCCACTAGGGGGGGGTAGCACAGATACGCAGTATTTT

D gene: .
V gene: TRBV5-1
J gene: TRBJ1-2
clone size: .
CDR3 protein: CASSLEIGPSYGYTF
CDR3 DNA: TGCGCCAGCAGCTTGGAAATTGGGCCCTCGTATGGCTACACCTTC

D gene: .
V gene: TRBV7-9
J gene: TRBJ2-6
clone size: .
CDR3 protein: CASSLAWANVLTF
CDR3 DNA: TGTGCCAGCAGCTTAGCCTGGGCCAACGTCCTGACTTTC

D gene: TRBD1
V gene: TRBV6-5
J gene: TRBJ2-7
clone size: .
CDR3 protein: CASSPAGTGGYEQYF
CDR3 DNA: TGTGCCAGCAGTCCTGCCGGGACAGGGGGATACGAGCAGTACTTC

D gene: TRBD2
V gene: TRBV18
J gene: TRBJ2-7
clone size: .
CDR3 protein: CASSPSAGGYNYEQYF
CDR3 DNA: TGTGCCAGCTCACCATCGGCGGGAGGGTATAACTACGAGCAGTACTTC

D gene: .
V gene: TRBV7-3
J gene: TRBJ1-1
clone size: .
CDR3 protein: CASSLGPQGTEAFF
CDR3 DNA: TGTGCCAGCAGCTTAGGCCCTCAGGGGACTGAAGCTTTCTTT

D gene: .
V gene: TRBV27
J gene: TRBJ2-7
clone size: .
CDR3 protein: CASTSMAVGYEQYF
CDR3 DNA: TGTGCCAGCACTTCTATGGCGGTTGGCTACGAGCAGTACTTC

D gene: TRBD1
V gene: TRBV28
J gene: TRBJ1-2
clone size: .
CDR3 protein: CASSPSGTGMYGYTF
CDR3 DNA: TGTGCCAGCAGTCCCTCCGGGACAGGAATGTATGGCTACACCTTC

D gene: .
V gene: TRBV18
J gene: TRBJ2-7
clone size: .
CDR3 protein: CASSPPVGWEQYF
CDR3 DNA: TGTGCCAGCTCACCACCGGTCGGGTGGGAGCAGTACTTC

D gene: TRBD2
V gene: TRBV19
J gene: TRBJ2-1
clone size: .
CDR3 protein: CASSLAGGPYNEQFF
CDR3 DNA: TGTGCCAGTAGCCTAGCGGGAGGGCCCTACAATGAGCAGTTCTTC

D gene: .
V gene: TRBV21-1
J gene: TRBJ2-7
clone size: once
CDR3 protein: CASSKAAGQEAYEQYF
CDR3 DNA: TGTGCCAGCAGCAAAGCTGCAGGGCAGGAAGCCTACGAGCAGTACTTC

D gene: .
V gene: TRBV4-2
J gene: TRBJ2-2
clone size: .
CDR3 protein: CASSQDLREAGELFF
CDR3 DNA: TGTGCCAGCAGCCAAGATCTAAGGGAGGCCGGGGAGCTGTTTTTT

D gene: .
V gene: TRBV6-5
J gene: TRBJ1-2
clone size: .
CDR3 protein: CASSALTFHGYTF
CDR3 DNA: TGTGCCAGCAGTGCCCTAACCTTCCATGGCTACACCTTC

D gene: .
V gene: TRBV7-9
J gene: TRBJ2-1
clone size: .
CDR3 protein: CASSPHGDGNEQFF
CDR3 DNA: TGTGCCAGCAGCCCCCACGGGGATGGGAATGAGCAGTTCTTC